The clone carrying this TCR beta chain was counted a few times. The PCR contained 60 Vbeta and 13 Jbeta primers. Profiling relied on immunoSEQ multiplex PCR, and the TCRdb table lists in-frame clones only, not all of them. The sample contains over 150,000 clones, less than 85% of which appear only once. The entry originates in a study of cytomegalovirus exposure and HLA in healthy donors. Losses at the gene ends were 0 bases for V and 4 bases for J; bases not matched to a gene: 18. Germline CDR1 LGHNA, CDR2 YSLEER. The CDR3 is made up of 19 amino acids. The sequencing input was PBMCs. The V call is TRBV4-3, the J call TRBJ2-7; 7 bases match TRBD2. The receptor was isolated from a man aged 55-75 years in good health and CMV-seronegative. The CDR3: CASSQDLTAGTTIRYEQYF. The CDR3 DNA reads as TGCGCCAGCAGCCAAGACCTTACGGCCGGGACTACCATACGATACGAGCAGTACTTC.